Shown below are 17 T cell receptor beta chains from a single sample sequenced in a study of response to subunit inactivated influenza vaccine. TCRdb re-derived calls from the RT-PCR reads in MiXCR, one entry per CDR3 protein. The table shows around 650,000 distinct CDR3 sequences, with 15% to 19% occurring only once. The source was PBMCs from blood, collected 11 to 12 days after vaccination. These receptor sequences come from a man aged 50-59 years who received an inactivated influenza vaccine.

This clonotype appeared a few times. The chain combines TRBV18 with TRBJ2-5; 8 bases line up with TRBD1. The V gene's germline CDR1 is KGHSH and CDR2 LQKENI. The V segment lost 4 bases and the J segment 5 bases; nucleotides outside the gene matches: 6. CDR3 length: 14 residues. CDR3 protein: CASSRMGQEETQYF. The CDR3 DNA sequence: TGTGCCAGCTCACGGATGGGACAGGAGGAGACCCAGTACTTC.

V gene TRBV5-1 combines with J gene TRBJ2-7; D remains ambiguous. The length of the CDR3 is 13 residues. Germline V gene lookup returns CDR1 SGHRS and CDR2 YFSETQ. The ends were cut back, 0 bases at V and 3 bases at J, with 7 bases in the middle. In nucleotides, the CDR3 is TGCGCCAGCAGCTTGGAGAACGGCTACGAGCAGTACTTC. Its translation is CASSLENGYEQYF.

The genes are TRBV5-1 and TRBJ2-5; 11 bases line up with TRBD2. V was clipped by 5 bases and J by 5 bases; unmatched bases: 8. The CDR3 extends over 15 amino acids. Germline loops: CDR1 SGHRS, CDR2 YFSETQ. The CDR3 spells CASRSTSGRPETQYF. In DNA form, the CDR3 reads TGCGCCAGCAGGTCCACTAGCGGGAGACCCGAGACCCAGTACTTC. Full variable domain (outside the CDR3, taken from reference TRBV5-1 and TRBJ2-5): KAGVTQTPRYLIKTRGQQVTLSCSPISGHRSVSWYQQTPGQGLQFLFEYFSETQRNKGNFPGRFSGRQFSNSRSEMNVSTLELGDSALYLCASRSTSGRPETQYFGPGTRLLVL.

J is TRBJ2-5 and V is TRBV21-1; TRBD1 was called by the table and not checked on the DNA. TRBV21-1 is an annotated pseudogene. The CDR3 spans 17 residues. The CDR3 DNA follows: TGTGCCAGCAGCAAAGTGGCCAACCGGGACGGGGTTTGGACCCAGTACTTC. Encoded protein: CASSKVANRDGVWTQYF.

The J gene is TRBJ1-5, the V gene TRBV15; D is unresolved. The CDR3 covers 14 residues. Germline CDR1 and CDR2: LNHNV and YYDKDF (reference sequence). Trimming pared 6 bases from V and 2 bases from J, leaving 11 bases between. The CDR3 is CATSLKLGNQPQHF. CDR3 DNA sequence: TGTGCCACCAGTTTGAAGCTCGGCAATCAGCCCCAGCATTTT.

The genes are TRBV4-3 and TRBJ2-1; D not resolved. The CDR3 covers 13 residues. CDR1 is LGHNA, CDR2 YSLEER, per germline. The V end was cut by 0 bases, the J end by 5 bases, with 5 bases between. CDR3 sequence (DNA): TGCGCCAGCAGCCAAGATGGTAACAATGAGCAGTTCTTC. Residues: CASSQDGNNEQFF.

This clonotype showed up just a few times. V usage is TRBV7-3 and J usage is TRBJ2-1, with 9 bases fitting TRBD2. V gave up 1 base and J gave up 0 bases; unmatched junction bases: 4. Germline loops: CDR1 SGHTA, CDR2 FQGTGA. The CDR3 length is 17 residues. The CDR3 sequence is CASSLNAGGPSYNEQFF. DNA for the CDR3: TGTGCCAGCAGCTTAAACGCGGGAGGGCCCTCCTACAATGAGCAGTTCTTC.

The rearrangement uses TRBV12-3 or TRBV12-4 and TRBJ2-3; 9 bases agree with TRBD1. The CDR3 runs to 17 residues. After removal of 5 bases from V and 1 base from J, the junction contained 10 bases not matched to a gene. CDR3 nucleotide sequence: TGTGCCAGCAGTCCCCGAACAGGGGGCCGGGGCACAGATACGCAGTATTTT. Protein product: CASSPRTGGRGTDTQYF.

This rearrangement joins TRBV30 to TRBJ2-5; a weak D match, TRBD1 (6 bases). The germline V and J ends were trimmed by 2 bases and 5 bases, with 12 bases remaining between them. This CDR3 has 13 residues. Germline V gene data show CDR1 as GTSNPN and CDR2 as SVGIG (reference sequence). For the CDR3, the DNA is TGTGCCTGGAGTATCAGGGGCGGGGAGACCCAGTACTTC. Translated: CAWSIRGGETQYF.

This clonotype turned up a few times. Here the CDR3 reads CASSLNTREEQYF. The CDR3 DNA sequence: TGTGCCAGCAGCTTAAATACTCGCGAAGAGCAGTACTTC. The rearrangement joins TRBV7-2 to TRBJ2-7; D is undetermined. Deletions cut 2 bases from V and 7 bases from J, with 12 bases between. This CDR3 is 13 amino acids long. The V gene's germline CDR1 is SGHTA and CDR2 FQGNSA. Looking up the rest from reference TRBV7-2 and TRBJ2-7 gives the full variable domain: GAGVSQSPSNKVTEKGKDVELRCDPISGHTALYWYRQSLGQGLEFLIYFQGNSAPDKSGLPSDRFSAERTGGSVSTLTIQRTQQEDSAVYLCASSLNTREEQYFGPGTRLTVT.

This clonotype was detected a few times. The chain has TRBV20-1 and TRBJ1-6; 9 positions agree with TRBD1. Trimming removed 7 bases from V and 6 bases from J; junction bases left unmatched: 4. The CDR3 has 13 amino acids. CDR1 and CDR2 from the germline V gene are DFQATT and SNEGSKA (reference sequence). The CDR3 reads CSGGQGLNSPLHF. The CDR3 DNA reads TGCAGTGGGGGACAGGGCCTTAATTCACCCCTCCACTTT.

This clonotype was observed a few times. The rearrangement links TRBV27 to TRBJ2-7; TRBD1 matches at 8 bases. V dropped 5 bases and J dropped 4; count of bases not matched to a gene: 7. CDR1 is MNHEY and CDR2 is SMNVEV in the germline V gene (reference sequence). The CDR3 spans 14 residues. The CDR3 DNA sequence: TGTGCCAGCAGTCAAAGGACAGGGCCTTACGAGCAGTACTTC. Encoded protein: CASSQRTGPYEQYF.

The chain recombines TRBV5-1 with TRBJ2-2; 8 nucleotides align to TRBD2. J was trimmed by 1 base and V by 6 bases; bases with no gene match: 8. The CDR3 runs to 16 residues. The germline V gene has CDR1 SGHRS and CDR2 YFSETQ. CDR3 loop: CASNLRLAKNTGELFF. In nucleotides, the CDR3 is TGCGCCAGCAACCTACGACTAGCGAAGAACACCGGGGAGCTGTTTTTT.

This clonotype has more than one count but fewer than ten. The chain employs TRBV14 and TRBJ1-6; 11 bases match TRBD1. From germline, CDR1 is SGHDN and CDR2 FVKESK. This CDR3 has 13 residues. Germline trimming cut 8 bases from V and 9 bases from J; bases unmatched to any gene: 3. CDR3 protein: CASRDRGSSPLHF. The CDR3 DNA reads as TGTGCCAGCCGGGACAGGGGGTCTTCACCCCTCCACTTT.

The chain has TRBV7-2 and TRBJ2-3; the match to TRBD2 covers 11 bases. V shed 5 bases, J shed 5 bases, and the junction held 9 bases outside the gene matches. Germline V gives CDR1 SGHTA, CDR2 FQGNSA. The CDR3 contains 16 residues. The CDR3 DNA follows: TGTGCCAGCAGCAAGAGGACTAGCGGGTCGGGAGATACGCAGTATTTT. It codes for CASSKRTSGSGDTQYF.

V gene TRBV29-1 combines with J gene TRBJ2-3, with TRBD1 matching over 8 bases. The CDR3 is 15 amino acids. Germline CDR1 and CDR2: SQVTM and ANQGSEA. Germline trimming cut 2 bases from V and 1 base from J; bases unmatched to any gene: 5. CDR3 amino acids: CSVEPDRVGTDTQYF. The DNA of the CDR3 is TGCAGCGTTGAACCGGACAGGGTTGGCACAGATACGCAGTATTTT.

A few counts support this clonotype. The chain is built from TRBV12-3 or TRBV12-4 and TRBJ2-1; TRBD2 agrees at 12 bases. After removal of 5 bases from V and 9 bases from J, the junction contained 5 bases not matched to a gene. The CDR3 has 14 amino acids. CDR3 sequence reads: CASSPSGRAFEQFF. The CDR3 nucleotides are TGTGCCAGCAGTCCTAGCGGGAGGGCCTTTGAGCAGTTCTTC.